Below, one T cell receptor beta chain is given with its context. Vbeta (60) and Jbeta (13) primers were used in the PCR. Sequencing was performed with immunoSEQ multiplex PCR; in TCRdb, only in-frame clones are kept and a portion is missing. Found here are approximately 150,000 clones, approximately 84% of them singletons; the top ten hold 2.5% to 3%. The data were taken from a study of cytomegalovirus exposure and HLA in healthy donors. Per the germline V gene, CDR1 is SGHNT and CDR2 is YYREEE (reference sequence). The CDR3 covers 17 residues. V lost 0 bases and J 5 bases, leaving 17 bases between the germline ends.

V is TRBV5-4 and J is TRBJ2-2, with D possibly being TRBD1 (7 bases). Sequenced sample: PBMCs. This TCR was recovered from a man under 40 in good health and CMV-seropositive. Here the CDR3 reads CASSLGGVTGRTGELFF. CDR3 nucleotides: TGTGCCAGCAGCTTGGGAGGGGTGACAGGGAGGACCGGGGAGCTGTTTTTT.